Sequencing of this TCR beta chain was carried out in a study of T cell responses to AZD1222 COVID-19 vaccine (dated by TCRdb to the early 2020s). About the investigation overall: Because spike-specific TCR depth and breadth did not differ between the two schedules, AZD1222 recipients who got a second dose at roughly 4 weeks were pooled with those who got a second dose at roughly 12 weeks. TCR sequencing covered over 230 trial participants: roughly 200 given two doses of AZD1222 and 26 given two doses of MenACWY control vaccine. Trial participants were enrolled by age into 18-55, 56-69 and 70-plus year subgroups, with roughly 160, 29 and 62 TCR-sequenced participants respectively.

Taken from the germline V gene (reference sequence), the CDR1 and CDR2 loops are SGHKS and YYEKEE. The junction carries 16 bases between V and J, which are trimmed by 3 bases and 4 bases respectively. The CDR3 holds 16 amino acids from the cysteine to the phenylalanine. CDR3 DNA only is kept here, 48 bases in frame from base 1. What this sample's time point label stands for: baseline before first vaccination. Vaccinee samples came from UK trials COV001 and COV002, including a single-blind randomized controlled phase 2/3 trial of AZD1222 (ChAdOx1 nCoV-19) in healthy adults. Trial participant PBMC samples were collected at day 0 and day 28 after the second dose for TCRbeta chain sequencing. What the authors observed across the whole study: After two AZD1222 doses, both the breadth and the depth of spike-specific TCRs were significantly higher than at day 0 and than in MenACWY recipients. In the small 56-69-year group, the increase in depth fell short of significance, most likely because of low power. Epitopes outside the regions mutated in the B.1.351 and B.1.1.7 variants were reportedly recognized by nearly half of the unique spike-specific TCRs. Because no samples from the day 14 peak response were available, repertoires could be characterized only after the peak T cell response. Vaccine-associated CD4 TCRs spanned the whole spike protein, with dominant responses in regions 160-218 and 743-854. Most participants were white British and females outnumbered males, and the authors suggested that clonal diversity may have been underestimated. Only six AZD1222 recipients were SARS-CoV-2 seropositive at baseline, limiting conclusions about previously exposed vaccinees.

Notes on this clone: This clone's antigen is unknown. No per-base quality is available; no much larger clone lies one base away.

The CDR3 regions of human TCRbeta chains were analyzed by immunosequencing. The paper's processing steps were these. TCRs in the repertoires were matched against a reference library of SARS-CoV-2-specific TCRs that had been generated with the MIRA antigen-specificity platform. Breadth meant the fraction of unique TCRs that were SARS-CoV-2-associated, whereas depth meant the fraction of total T cells that were SARS-CoV-2-associated. Each spike-specific TCR was assigned to its reactive spike region and to a CD4 or CD8 class using the MIRA data. Log10-transformed breadth and depth values were compared by one-way ANOVA with Sidak's multiple comparisons tests. This is the immuneACCESS table as TCRdb keeps it, with only in-frame sequences that have V and J called. A part of the clones is gone; compared with another copy, unresolved V genes explain less than half, and the rest is unexplained. V and J calls and clone size follow that table, whereas D and trimming were derived from the DNA. This sample lists 68,000 or so clones; roughly 90% were detected once. Roughly 8.3% of the sample comes from the top ten.

This TCR derives from an adult in good health. Recombination linked TRBV5-5 to TRBJ1-4, with a tentative D gene TRBD1 over 6 matching bases. Sequenced here: peripheral blood, sampled on day 0 of AZD1222 vaccination. The DNA sequence reads TGTGCCAGCAGCTCCTGGACAGAGGACTATAATGAAAAACTGTTTTTT. Translation gives CASSSWTEDYNEKLFF.